The present TCR beta chain was sequenced within a study of siplizumab effects on memory and regulatory T cells. The V gene's germline CDR1 is MNHEY and CDR2 SVGAGI. V was cut by 6 bases and J by 3 bases, with 11 bases left in between. CDR3 size: 13 residues. Sequencing was performed with immunoSEQ multiplex PCR; in TCRdb, only in-frame clones are kept and a portion is missing. The table records about 100,000 clones, approximately 92% of them present only once. Source material: CD4+ T cells sorted from blood. This clonotype was obtained from a human donor in good health. V gene TRBV6-5 combines with J gene TRBJ1-1; a possible D gene is TRBD1 (5 bases). Written as DNA, the CDR3 is TGTGCCAGCAGCCTGGGACGGGACACTGAAGCTTTCTTT. This sequence encodes CASSLGRDTEAFF.